The 15 T cell receptor beta chains in this list originate from one sample, sequenced in a study of blood T cell repertoires in COVID-19. Sequenced by immunoSEQ multiplex PCR; TCRdb stores in-frame clones only, minus some. This sample has some 7,000 clones; approximately 91% occur once, and the top ten carry about 15%. The sequencing input was peripheral blood. The receptors were gathered from a human donor in a cohort sampled during active COVID-19.

This rearrangement joins TRBV2 to TRBJ2-3; 12 nucleotides line up with TRBD2. V shed 2 bases, J shed 9 bases, and the junction held 3 bases outside the gene matches. CDR3 length: 14 residues. In germline, CDR1 is SNHLY, CDR2 FYNNEI. CDR3 protein: CASSESGTSGTQYF. CDR3 nucleotides: TGTGCCAGCAGTGAATCAGGGACTAGCGGGACGCAGTATTTT.

The chain uses TRBV27 and TRBJ1-2; possibly TRBD1 for D (5 bases). CDR3 length: 15 residues. V was trimmed by 3 bases and J by 5 bases, leaving 16 bases between them. CDR1 is MNHEY, CDR2 SMNVEV, per germline (reference sequence). CDR3 DNA sequence: TGTGCCAGCAGTTTGACAAAGGGCCCAGGGTATGGCTACACCTTC. Protein sequence: CASSLTKGPGYGYTF.

This chain links TRBV9 with TRBJ1-2; TRBD1 agrees at 8 bases. The CDR3 consists of 15 residues. CDR1 and CDR2 (germline): SGDLS, YYNGEE. The trim removed 4 bases at V and 6 bases at J, leaving 11 bases unmatched. The CDR3 spells CASSSPKDRAHGYTF. For the CDR3, the DNA is TGTGCCAGCAGCTCCCCCAAGGACAGGGCGCATGGCTACACCTTC.

The chain joins TRBV5-5 to TRBJ2-3, with 7 bases that match TRBD2. The CDR3 has 16 amino acids. Trimming removed 5 bases from V and 1 base from J; junction bases left unmatched: 10. Germline CDR1 is SGHKS and CDR2 is YYEKEE (reference sequence). The CDR3 coding sequence is TGTGCCAGCAGGTCACGTTTAGCGGGTGGCACAGATACGCAGTATTTT. It specifies CASRSRLAGGTDTQYF.

This clone showed up just a few times. The CDR3 DNA follows: TGTGCCAGCAGCTTAGGGCGGATTGGCTACACCTTC. Translated, it gives CASSLGRIGYTF. The V call is TRBV7-2, the J call TRBJ1-2; no clear D. The CDR3 is 12 amino acids. Germline V gene data show CDR1 as SGHTA and CDR2 as FQGNSA. V lost 1 base and J 7 bases, leaving 7 bases between the germline ends.

The CDR3 nucleotides are TGTGCCAGCAGCTCACGGGAGTTCCTCCCAGGGGGTACCTTC. Its protein product is CASSSREFLPGGTF. The rearrangement links TRBV7-2 to TRBJ1-2; 7 nucleotides align to TRBD1. CDR3 length equals 14 residues. Germline trimming cut 4 bases from V and 14 bases from J; bases unmatched to any gene: 16. In germline, CDR1 is SGHTA, CDR2 FQGNSA. The whole variable domain, filled in from reference TRBV7-2 and TRBJ1-2, reads GAGVSQSPSNKVTEKGKDVELRCDPISGHTALYWYRQSLGQGLEFLIYFQGNSAPDKSGLPSDRFSAERTGGSVSTLTIQRTQQEDSAVYLCASSSREFLPGGTFGSGTRLTVV.

The J gene is TRBJ1-2, the V gene TRBV28, with D possibly being TRBD1 (5 bases). Germline V CDR1 and CDR2: MDHEN, SYDVKM. With 1 base removed from V and 0 bases from J, the gap between germline ends came to 9 bases. The CDR3 is 15 amino acids. The chain's CDR3 is CASSLFTGPNYGYTF. The CDR3 nucleotides read TGTGCCAGCAGTTTATTCACAGGACCTAACTATGGCTACACCTTC.

The chain is built from TRBV5-4 and TRBJ2-1; 12 bases align to TRBD2. The CDR3 consists of 17 residues. Germline V gives CDR1 SGHNT, CDR2 YYREEE (reference sequence). The trim removed 2 bases at V and 7 bases at J, leaving 10 bases unmatched. The CDR3 spells CASSFLWTSGEKNEQFF. The DNA for the CDR3 is TGTGCCAGCAGCTTTCTGTGGACTAGCGGGGAAAAGAATGAGCAGTTCTTC.

About this clone itself: At one end, the junction sequence differs from germline, possibly due to a read error. This chain connects TRBV28 to TRBJ1-1; TRBD1 is a possible D gene (5 bases). CDR3 length: 15 amino acids. Germline V gives CDR1 MDHEN, CDR2 SYDVKM. The DNA of the CDR3 is TGTGCCAGCAGTTTATTCATTTTAGGGGCCACTGTAGCTTTCTTT. Amino acids: CASSLFILGATVAFF.

The chain combines TRBV9 with TRBJ2-2; D might be TRBD1 (6 bases). This CDR3 has 13 residues. V was trimmed by 2 bases and J by 5 bases, leaving 7 bases between them. Per germline, CDR1 SGDLS and CDR2 YYNGEE. CDR3 residues: CASSVGATGELFF. Written as DNA, the CDR3 is TGTGCCAGCAGCGTGGGGGCTACCGGGGAGCTGTTTTTT.

The V and J genes are TRBV5-8 and TRBJ2-7; D may be TRBD2 (6 bases). This CDR3 spans 12 amino acids. Germline loops: CDR1 SGHTS, CDR2 YDEGEE. Trimming stripped 5 bases from V and 3 bases from J, with 9 bases between. The CDR3 region is CASSYGGYEQYF. CDR3 nucleotide sequence: TGTGCCAGCAGTTACGGGGGCTACGAGCAGTACTTC.

This clone was seen a single time. The chain links TRBV7-6 to TRBJ2-1, with a possible D match to TRBD2 (5 bases). The V gene's germline CDR1 is SGHVS and CDR2 FNYEAQ. The CDR3 is made up of 17 amino acids. The V end was cut by 1 base, the J end by 7 bases, with 20 bases between. CDR3 in amino acids: CASSLDVGSVNLNEQFF. The CDR3 nucleotides read TGTGCCAGCAGCTTAGATGTTGGTAGCGTAAACTTAAATGAGCAGTTCTTC. Using reference TRBV7-6 and TRBJ2-1 for the parts outside the CDR3, the full variable domain is GAGVSQSPRYKVTKRGQDVALRCDPISGHVSLYWYRQALGQGPEFLTYFNYEAQQDKSGLPNDRFSAERPEGSISTLTIQRTEQRDSAMYRCASSLDVGSVNLNEQFFGPGTRLTVL.

The chain joins TRBV11-2 to TRBJ1-1; 8 bases fit TRBD1. Germline V gives CDR1 SGHAT, CDR2 FQNNGV. CDR3 length: 16 amino acids. J was trimmed by 0 bases and V by 5 bases; bases with no gene match: 8. The CDR3 region has the DNA TGTGCCAGCAGCCCGACAGGGGCCACCTTGAACACTGAAGCTTTCTTT. It yields the protein CASSPTGATLNTEAFF. The variable domain in full, with the rest retrieved from reference TRBV11-2 and TRBJ1-1, is EAGVAQSPRYKIIEKRQSVAFWCNPISGHATLYWYQQILGQGPKLLIQFQNNGVVDDSQLPKDRFSAERLKGVDSTLKIQPAKLEDSAVYLCASSPTGATLNTEAFFGQGTRLTVV.

Concerning this clone: The germline gene is not matched at one end of the junction; a read error may be the cause. V is TRBV7-2 and J is TRBJ1-4; perhaps TRBD1 as D (6 bases). This CDR3 comprises 14 residues. Germline CDR1 and CDR2: SGHTA and FQGNSA. The CDR3 coding sequence is TGTGCCAGCAGCTTTGGACAGCCCAATGAAAAGCTGTTTTTT. Translated, it gives CASSFGQPNEKLFF.

This clone has more than one count but fewer than ten. CDR3 bases: TGTGCCAGCTCACTGGGACAGGTAGCCTACGAGCAGTACTTC. Translated, it gives CASSLGQVAYEQYF. The chain employs TRBV18 and TRBJ2-7; 8 bases are a match to TRBD1. The CDR3 contains 14 residues. V lost 4 bases and J lost 2; bases outside the gene matches: 4. Germline V gene data show CDR1 as KGHSH and CDR2 as LQKENI.